These 13 T cell receptor beta chains share one sample of origin, sequenced in a study of cytomegalovirus exposure and HLA in healthy donors. The PCR was carried out with 60 Vbeta primers and 13 Jbeta primers. The protocol was immunoSEQ multiplex PCR, while the TCRdb copy is restricted to in-frame clones and leaves out a portion. The sample holds about 70,000 clones. Material for sequencing was PBMCs. The receptor source for this set is a woman aged 25 to 39 in good health and CMV-seronegative.

This chain connects TRBV28 to TRBJ1-4; 7 bases map to TRBD1. Germline values: CDR1 MDHEN, CDR2 SYDVKM. V lost 3 bases, J lost 13 bases, and 5 bases stayed unmatched. This CDR3 has 12 residues. The CDR3 reads CASSFRQGRLFF. The CDR3, as DNA: TGTGCCAGCAGTTTTCGACAGGGTAGACTGTTTTTT.

The V gene is TRBV7-3, the J gene TRBJ2-7; D gene uncertain. CDR3 length equals 14 residues. V dropped 4 bases and J dropped 1 base, with 11 bases sitting between them. Germline CDR1 is SGHTA and CDR2 is FQGTGA. The CDR3 DNA sequence: TGTGCCAGCAGCTCTACGACGGGTTCCTACGAGCAGTACTTC. Protein: CASSSTTGSYEQYF.

On this clone: Without the conserved terminal phenylalanine or tryptophan, this CDR3 likely stems from a read error. It is unclear where the CDR3 begins or ends on the DNA, so no DNA is shown, and the CDR3 is as TCRdb lists it. The chain uses TRBV12-1 and TRBJ2-4; the table's D call of TRBD2 was not tested on the DNA. TRBV12-1 is flagged as a pseudogene. The CDR3 numbers 8 amino acids, ends counted. The CDR3 sequence: CASSFGFG.

The V call is TRBV6-1, the J call TRBJ1-4; D uncertain. This CDR3 is 15 amino acids long. V was cut by 2 bases and J by 8 bases, with 15 bases left in between. Germline-derived CDR1 and CDR2 are MNHNS and SASEGT. The DNA for the CDR3 is TGTGCCAGCAGTGAAATAGGTGTAGGAGTGGAAAAACTGTTTTTT. Protein: CASSEIGVGVEKLFF.

The genes are TRBV6-1 and TRBJ1-1; no clear D gene. The CDR3 spans 13 residues. Germline lookup yields CDR1 MNHNS and CDR2 SASEGT. V lost 5 bases to trimming and J lost 1 base, with 8 bases between them. The CDR3 reads CASSPEENTEAFF. The CDR3 DNA follows: TGTGCCAGCAGTCCCGAGGAGAACACTGAAGCTTTCTTT.

The chain is built from TRBV9 and TRBJ2-3; 7 nucleotides match TRBD2. The CDR3 loop spans 16 amino acids. Trimming removed 4 bases from V and 6 bases from J; junction bases left unmatched: 14. CDR1 and CDR2 (germline): SGDLS, YYNGEE. CDR3 nucleotides: TGTGCCAGCAGCTTCGGCGGACTAGTGGGATCGGATACGCAGTATTTT. It specifies CASSFGGLVGSDTQYF.

This chain links TRBV2 with TRBJ2-1; perhaps TRBD1 as D (6 bases). V was trimmed by 5 bases and J by 4 bases, leaving 15 bases between them. The CDR3 covers 15 residues. Germline V lookup: CDR1 SNHLY, CDR2 FYNNEI. CDR3 DNA: TGTGCCAGCAGTTCCGGGACACCTCTGTACAATGAGCAGTTCTTC. Its protein is CASSSGTPLYNEQFF.

The chain couples TRBV27 to TRBJ2-6; weak D call: TRBD2 (5 bases). Germline values: CDR1 MNHEY, CDR2 SMNVEV (reference sequence). The CDR3 spans 15 residues. V lost 2 bases, J lost 3 bases, and 8 bases lay in between. The CDR3 region has the DNA TGTGCCAGCAGTTTAGAGGGATATGGGGCCAACGTCCTGACTTTC. As protein: CASSLEGYGANVLTF.

This sequence joins TRBV7-9 and TRBJ1-1; 9 nucleotides align to TRBD1. V lost 5 bases and J lost 4; bases outside the gene matches: 8. CDR1 SEHNR and CDR2 FQNEAQ come from the germline V gene (reference sequence). The CDR3 runs to 15 residues. The CDR3 reads CASSHVRQGGTEAFF. The CDR3 DNA is TGTGCCAGCAGCCATGTCAGACAGGGGGGCACTGAAGCTTTCTTT.

V usage is TRBV2 and J usage is TRBJ1-1; D gene unclear. V gave up 7 bases and J gave up 11 bases, with 14 bases separating them. The germline V gene encodes CDR1 SNHLY and CDR2 FYNNEI. The CDR3 totals 11 residues. DNA of the CDR3: TGTGCCAGCAAGGTAGCCAACGAGGCTTTCTTT. This encodes CASKVANEAFF.

This chain links TRBV7-9 with TRBJ2-1; D is unresolved. The germline V gene has CDR1 SEHNR and CDR2 FQNEAQ (reference sequence). Deletions cut 1 base from V and 4 bases from J, with 5 bases between. The CDR3 is made up of 13 amino acids. The CDR3: CASSLDAYNEQFF. The CDR3 DNA is TGTGCCAGCAGCTTAGACGCGTACAATGAGCAGTTCTTC.

This chain connects TRBV6-5 to TRBJ2-1; possible D gene TRBD2, 7 bases. V was cut by 7 bases and J by 6 bases, with 13 bases left in between. The CDR3 length is 13 residues. Looked up from germline, CDR1 is MNHEY and CDR2 is SVGAGI. The CDR3, as DNA: TGTGCCAGCACCCGAGGGGGGGGCAATGAGCAGTTCTTC. This gives the protein CASTRGGGNEQFF.

The chain links TRBV18 to TRBJ2-3; 9 nucleotides match TRBD2. CDR1 KGHSH and CDR2 LQKENI come from the germline V gene. CDR3 length: 16 residues. The V segment lost 3 bases and the J segment 2 bases; nucleotides outside the gene matches: 6. The CDR3 DNA follows: TGTGCCAGCTCACCGGGGCTAGCGGGGATCACAGATACGCAGTATTTT. Translated: CASSPGLAGITDTQYF.